This T cell receptor beta chain originates from a study of cytomegalovirus exposure and HLA in healthy donors. Details on this clone: No antigen is known for it.

Libraries were prepared by immunoSEQ multiplex PCR; TCRdb keeps only in-frame clonotypes and omits some of them. The sample consists of 110,000 or so clones, approximately 91% of them appearing once. Study results and limitations: Most TCR sequences showed up rarely, but some public TCRs showed up in many donors. Cytomegalovirus association was assigned to more than 150 TCR beta chains. Testing in vitro showed three CMV-associated chains specific for CMV antigens.

The sequenced material came from PBMCs. The clonotype originates from a man younger than 35 in good health and CMV-seropositive.

The CDR3 DNA reads as TGCGCCAGCAGCCAAGACAGCGCGGGGGACTATGGCTACACCTTC. Translating it yields CASSQDSAGDYGYTF. The J gene is TRBJ1-2, the V gene TRBV4-3; the D gene is possibly TRBD1 (5 bases). The CDR3 is made up of 15 amino acids. Between the trimmed V and J ends, which lost 0 bases and 3 bases, there was a span of 11 bases. CDR1 is LGHNA and CDR2 is YSLEER in the germline V gene.